A single sample gave rise to the 13 T cell receptor beta chains below, sequenced in a study of Graves' ophthalmopathy and Graves' hyperthyroidism. Researchers took RNA transcripts and amplified TCR beta CDR3 regions from them. An initial RT-PCR round employing HTBI primers preceded a second-round multiplex PCR. TCRdb fed the multiplex PCR reads into MiXCR, producing one record per CDR3 protein. The data contain roughly 380,000 distinct CDR3 sequences, approximately 15% of them singletons. Sequenced: peripheral blood. The receptor set was obtained from a woman younger than 35 with stable Graves' hyperthyroidism.

This clonotype has at least ten counts. The rearrangement joins TRBV5-1 to TRBJ1-2; no reliable D call. The germline gives CDR1 SGHRS, CDR2 YFSETQ. The ends were cut back, 0 bases at V and 3 bases at J, with 9 bases in the middle. The CDR3 is 14 residues long. The CDR3 is CASSLEVGDYGYTF. The CDR3 region has the DNA TGCGCCAGCAGCTTGGAGGTCGGTGACTATGGCTACACCTTC.

This clonotype has ten or more counts. The CDR3 loop reads CASSLSGGAYSEQYF. In nucleotides, the CDR3 is TGTGCCAGCAGCCTTAGCGGGGGGGCTTATTCCGAGCAGTACTTC. V usage is TRBV27 and J usage is TRBJ2-7; 11 bases agree with TRBD2. With 6 bases clipped from V and 6 bases from J, the junction kept 10 bases outside the gene matches. The CDR3 is 15 amino acids. The germline V gene has CDR1 MNHEY and CDR2 SMNVEV (reference sequence).

This clonotype was recorded many times. J is TRBJ2-5 and V is TRBV29-1; 9 bases align to TRBD1. This CDR3 contains 15 residues. CDR1 SQVTM and CDR2 ANQGSEA come from the germline V gene. The V and J ends lost 1 base and 3 bases, in that order; junction bases with no gene match: 6. The CDR3, as DNA: TGCAGCGTTGAAGTCCACCGGGACAGGGAAGAGACCCAGTACTTC. Translating gives CSVEVHRDREETQYF.

This clonotype was counted ten times or more. The rearrangement joins TRBV7-2 to TRBJ2-7, with D perhaps TRBD2 (6 bases). V was cut by 6 bases and J by 0 bases, with 12 bases left in between. The CDR3 consists of 14 residues. CDR1 SGHTA and CDR2 FQGNSA come from the germline V gene. CDR3 region: CASRSETSSYEQYF. The CDR3 nucleotides are TGTGCCAGCAGGTCTGAGACTAGCTCCTACGAGCAGTACTTC.

This clonotype was counted many times. The V call is TRBV2, the J call TRBJ2-5; D is uncertain. Germline V lookup: CDR1 SNHLY, CDR2 FYNNEI. Trimming pared 2 bases from V and 1 base from J, leaving 5 bases between. The CDR3 spans 13 residues. CDR3 DNA: TGTGCCAGCAGTGAACGCACCCAAGAGACCCAGTACTTC. It encodes CASSERTQETQYF.

This clonotype was seen ten or more times. The J gene is TRBJ1-1, the V gene TRBV29-1; a weak D match, TRBD1 (5 bases). V was trimmed by 5 bases and J by 3 bases, leaving 10 bases between them. In germline, CDR1 is SQVTM, CDR2 ANQGSEA. This CDR3 contains 12 residues. This chain's CDR3 is CSVSGLYTEAFF. The CDR3 bases are TGCAGCGTTTCAGGGTTGTACACTGAAGCTTTCTTT.

This clonotype was found many times. The CDR3 sequence: CASRPPGQVNTEAFF. The CDR3 bases are TGTGCCAGCAGGCCACCGGGACAGGTGAACACTGAAGCTTTCTTT. This sequence joins TRBV6-1 and TRBJ1-1; 8 positions match TRBD1. V shed 6 bases, J shed 0 bases, and the junction held 6 bases outside the gene matches. Germline V gene lookup returns CDR1 MNHNS and CDR2 SASEGT. The length of the CDR3 is 15 residues.

The rearrangement uses TRBV4-1 and TRBJ2-5; 7 bases fit TRBD2. The germline V gene has CDR1 MGHRA and CDR2 YSYEKL. J gave up 5 bases and V 0 bases, and 15 bases lay outside the gene matches. This CDR3 region has 18 residues. The CDR3 bases are TGCGCCAGCAGCCAAGATGGGGGGGGGATCCTCTTGACGGAGACCCAGTACTTC. Protein: CASSQDGGGILLTETQYF.

The rearrangement joins TRBV19 to TRBJ1-1, with 11 bases matching TRBD1. CDR1 is LNHDA and CDR2 is SQIVND in the germline V gene (reference sequence). The ends lost 5 bases at V and 3 bases at J; junction bases unmatched: 11. The CDR3 covers 17 residues. The DNA for the CDR3 is TGTGCCAGTAGTTCCCCCGGGACAGGGGGTTTTTACACTGAAGCTTTCTTT. Translation gives CASSSPGTGGFYTEAFF.

This clonotype occurred many times. This sequence joins TRBV20-1 and TRBJ1-5, with D uncertain. Germline CDR1 and CDR2: DFQATT and SNEGSKA (reference sequence). V lost 3 bases, J lost 4 bases, and 7 bases lay in between. CDR3 length: 12 residues. CDR3 loop: CSASFLNQPQHF. As DNA, the CDR3 is TGCAGTGCTAGCTTCCTTAATCAGCCCCAGCATTTT.

The chain carries TRBV11-2 and TRBJ2-2, with TRBD2 identical over 14 bases. CDR1 and CDR2 from the germline V gene are SGHAT and FQNNGV. This CDR3 has 17 amino acids. With 6 bases clipped from V and 0 bases from J, the junction kept 3 bases outside the gene matches. The CDR3 region is CASRGLAGVTNTGELFF. The CDR3 bases are TGTGCCAGCAGGGGACTAGCGGGGGTTACGAACACCGGGGAGCTGTTTTTT.

The chain is built from TRBV12-3 or TRBV12-4 and TRBJ1-1; the match to TRBD1 covers 9 bases. J was trimmed by 11 bases and V by 2 bases; bases with no gene match: 6. The CDR3 sequence is 13 residues long. The CDR3 region is CASSLRGDREAFF. As DNA, the CDR3 is TGTGCCAGCAGTTTAAGGGGGGACAGGGAGGCTTTCTTT.

The table lists this clonotype with a few counts. The V call is TRBV19, the J call TRBJ2-2, with TRBD1 matching over 11 bases. Germline loops: CDR1 LNHDA, CDR2 SQIVND (reference sequence). The V gene end was trimmed by 5 bases and the J gene end by 4 bases; junction bases not matched to a gene: 6. This CDR3 spans 16 amino acids. CDR3 loop: CASSVPGTGGTGELFF. CDR3 bases: TGTGCCAGTAGTGTCCCCGGGACAGGGGGCACCGGGGAGCTGTTTTTT.